The 2 T cell receptor beta chains below come from one sample, sequenced in a study of T cell repertoires in Merkel cell carcinoma. Method: immunoSEQ multiplex PCR; TCRdb's copy keeps in-frame clones and lacks some. The sample holds 12,000 to 15,000 clones; over 60% are singletons and the top ten take over 15%. The sample taken for sequencing was tumor tissue. These receptors came from an adult with Merkel cell carcinoma.

V and J are TRBV5-4 and TRBJ1-6, with a tentative D call TRBD1 (5 bases). Germline V gene lookup returns CDR1 SGHNT and CDR2 YYREEE (reference sequence). The CDR3 loop spans 17 amino acids. V lost 2 bases and J lost 0, with 12 bases in between. The chain's CDR3 is CASSLLAGGSYNSPLHF. In DNA form, the CDR3 reads TGTGCCAGCAGCTTATTAGCCGGGGGCTCCTATAATTCACCCCTCCACTTT.

This clone was seen only a few times. The chain links TRBV6-2 or TRBV6-3 to TRBJ1-1, with D perhaps matching TRBD1 (5 bases). Germline assignment: CDR1 MNHEY and CDR2 SVGEGT. Between the trimmed V and J ends, which lost 2 bases and 11 bases, there was a span of 12 bases. This CDR3 contains 12 residues. The CDR3, as DNA: TGTGCCAGCAGTTACCCAGGGACTTGGGCTTTCTTT. It codes for CASSYPGTWAFF.